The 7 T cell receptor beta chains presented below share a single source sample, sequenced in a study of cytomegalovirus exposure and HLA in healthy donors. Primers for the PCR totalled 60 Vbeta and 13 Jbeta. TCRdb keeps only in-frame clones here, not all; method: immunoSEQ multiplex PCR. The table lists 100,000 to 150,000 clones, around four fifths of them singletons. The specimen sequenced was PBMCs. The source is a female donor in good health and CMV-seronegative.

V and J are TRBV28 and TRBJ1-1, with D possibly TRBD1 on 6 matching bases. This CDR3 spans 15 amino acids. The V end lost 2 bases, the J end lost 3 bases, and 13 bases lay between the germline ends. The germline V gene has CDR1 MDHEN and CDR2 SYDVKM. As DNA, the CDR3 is TGTGCCAGCAGTTTACGACCCGGGGGGCACACTGAAGCTTTCTTT. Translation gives CASSLRPGGHTEAFF.

The CDR3 bases are TGTGCCAGCTCTCCCGGGACAGGGTTCGGGCCCTACACCTTC. Translated, it gives CASSPGTGFGPYTF. The rearrangement uses TRBV18 and TRBJ1-2; 9 bases are a match to TRBD1. The V and J ends lost 6 bases and 10 bases, in that order; junction bases with no gene match: 12. The CDR3 runs 14 residues. CDR1 is KGHSH and CDR2 is LQKENI in the germline V gene.

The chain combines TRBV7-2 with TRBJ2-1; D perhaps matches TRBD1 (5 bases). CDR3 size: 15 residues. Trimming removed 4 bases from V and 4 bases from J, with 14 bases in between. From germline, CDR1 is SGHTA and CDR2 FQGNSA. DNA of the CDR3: TGTGCCAGCAGCTCCCAGGGTGTATCTTACAATGAGCAGTTCTTC. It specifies CASSSQGVSYNEQFF.

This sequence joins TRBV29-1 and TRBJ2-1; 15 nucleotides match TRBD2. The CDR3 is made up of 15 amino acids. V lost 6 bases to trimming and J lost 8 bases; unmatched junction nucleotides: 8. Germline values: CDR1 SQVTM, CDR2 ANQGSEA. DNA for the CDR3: TGCAGCGTCGGACTAGCGGGAGGGCCCTTTGATGAGCAGTTCTTC. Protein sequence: CSVGLAGGPFDEQFF.

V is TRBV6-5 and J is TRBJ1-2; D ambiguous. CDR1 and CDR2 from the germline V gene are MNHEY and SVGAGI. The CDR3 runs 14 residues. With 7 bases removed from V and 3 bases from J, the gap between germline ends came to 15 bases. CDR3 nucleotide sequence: TGTGCCAGCACCGACCGAGACACAGACTATGGCTACACCTTC. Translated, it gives CASTDRDTDYGYTF.

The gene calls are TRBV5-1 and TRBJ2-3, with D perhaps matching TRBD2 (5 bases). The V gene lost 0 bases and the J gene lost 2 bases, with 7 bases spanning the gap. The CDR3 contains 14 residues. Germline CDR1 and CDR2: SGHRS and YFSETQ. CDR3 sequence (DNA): TGCGCCAGCAGCTTGGGGGGAGCCACAGATACGCAGTATTTT. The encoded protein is CASSLGGATDTQYF.

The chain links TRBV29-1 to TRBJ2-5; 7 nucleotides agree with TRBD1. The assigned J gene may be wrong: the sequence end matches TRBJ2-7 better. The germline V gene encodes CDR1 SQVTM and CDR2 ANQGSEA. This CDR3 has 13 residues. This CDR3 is CSVEGQGAYEQYF. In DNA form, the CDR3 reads TGCAGCGTTGAAGGACAGGGTGCGTACGAGCAGTACTTC.